Detailed here is one T cell receptor beta chain. The table came from immunoSEQ multiplex PCR; TCRdb's copy has only in-frame clones and leaves some out. The sample includes 210,000 or so clones, 80% of them seen just once. The V gene end was trimmed by 4 bases and the J gene end by 4 bases; junction bases not matched to a gene: 3. Germline V gene sequence: CDR1 SGHRS, CDR2 YFSETQ. There are 14 residues in the CDR3. This sample was taken from a study of blood T cell repertoires in COVID-19. Overall study: The United States, Italy and Spain provided the acute and convalescent COVID-19 samples.

The chain combines TRBV5-1 with TRBJ2-7; 12 positions match TRBD1. Input material: PBMCs or T cells enriched from blood (not recorded which). This TCR was sampled from a man younger than 45 with acute COVID-19. CDR3 DNA sequence: TGCGCCAGCAGCCGGGGACAGGGGGCATACGAGCAGTACTTC. It codes for CASSRGQGAYEQYF.